This T cell receptor beta chain was captured by sequencing in a study of T cell changes during pregnancy in multiple sclerosis. The protocol was immunoSEQ multiplex PCR, while the TCRdb copy is restricted to in-frame clones and leaves out a portion. The sample yields around 20,000 clones, approximately 88% seen once. The trim removed 2 bases at V and 2 bases at J, leaving 14 bases unmatched. Germline CDR1 is SGHKS and CDR2 is YYEKEE (reference sequence). The CDR3 sequence is 18 residues long. V gene TRBV5-5 combines with J gene TRBJ2-7; 9 nucleotides align to TRBD1. The source of this sequence is a female donor in good health, enrolled as a control in a pregnancy study. The sequenced sample was CD8+ T cells from peripheral blood mononuclear cells, obtained after pregnancy. In DNA, the CDR3 is TGTGCCAGCAGCTTAACCGGGACAGGGTTTATTTTACCCTACGAGCAGTACTTC. The encoded protein is CASSLTGTGFILPYEQYF.